This TCR beta chain appears in the sequencing data of a study of T cell responses to AZD1222 COVID-19 vaccine. Comments on this clone: Its antigen remains unknown.

Trimming cost V 4 bases and J 3 bases, with 19 bases left between them. The CDR3 covers 16 residues. CDR1 is SGDLS and CDR2 is YYNGEE in the germline V gene. General study points: The CD4 TCRs associated with vaccination extended across spike and predominated at 160-218 and 743-854. Reports indicate that nearly half of spike-specific TCRs are directed at unmutated variant regions. Two AZD1222 doses significantly raised spike-specific TCR breadth and depth over controls.

Assay: immunoSEQ multiplex PCR; the TCRdb copy retains only in-frame clones and omits some. The table lists just under 150,000 clones, about 82% of them singletons, with 5.1% in the top ten. This clonotype was obtained from an adult who received the AZD1222 COVID-19 vaccine. The material was peripheral blood, obtained 28 days after the second AZD1222 dose. The V and J genes are TRBV9 and TRBJ1-2, with a possible D match to TRBD1 (5 bases). The CDR3 DNA is TGTGCCAGCAGCCCGGCCAAAGGGGTTGGGGACTATGGCTACACCTTC. Protein product: CASSPAKGVGDYGYTF. Full variable domain (outside the CDR3, taken from reference TRBV9 and TRBJ1-2): DSGVTQTPKHLITATGQRVTLRCSPRSGDLSVYWYQQSLDQGLQFLIQYYNGEERAKGNILERFSAQQFPDLHSELNLSSLELGDSALYFCASSPAKGVGDYGYTFGSGTRLTVV.